These 2 T cell receptor beta chains were sequenced from one sample in a study of blood T cell repertoires in COVID-19. Sequencing was performed with immunoSEQ multiplex PCR; in TCRdb, only in-frame clones are kept and a portion is missing. The sample consists of roughly 140,000 clones, 75% to 85% of them appearing once. Specimen: peripheral blood. These receptors all come from a man aged 60-69 years with acute or convalescent COVID-19.

This rearrangement joins TRBV5-1 to TRBJ1-1, with a tentative D call TRBD1 (6 bases). Germline V gene data show CDR1 as SGHRS and CDR2 as YFSETQ. This CDR3 comprises 14 residues. With 2 bases removed from V and 4 bases from J, the gap between germline ends came to 12 bases. The CDR3 DNA sequence: TGCGCCAGCAGCTTCACAGGGATGTCCACTGAAGCTTTCTTT. It yields the protein CASSFTGMSTEAFF.

This chain connects TRBV9 to TRBJ2-5, with a possible D match to TRBD2 (6 bases). V was cut by 1 base and J by 5 bases, with 21 bases left in between. The germline V gene encodes CDR1 SGDLS and CDR2 YYNGEE. The CDR3 consists of 17 residues. CDR3 coding DNA: TGTGCCAGCAGCGTAACAGCGGGTGGACTGGGGAGCGAGACCCAGTACTTC. Protein product: CASSVTAGGLGSETQYF.